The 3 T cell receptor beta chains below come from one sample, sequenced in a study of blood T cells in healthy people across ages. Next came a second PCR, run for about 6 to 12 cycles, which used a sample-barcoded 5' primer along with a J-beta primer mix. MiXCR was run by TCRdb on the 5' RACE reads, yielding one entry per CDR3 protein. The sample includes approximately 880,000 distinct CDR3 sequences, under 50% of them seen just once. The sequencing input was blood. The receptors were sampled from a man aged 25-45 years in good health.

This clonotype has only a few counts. The CDR3, as DNA: TGCAGTGCTACCCTTCTAGCGGGGGGCGGATACAATGAGCAGTTCTTC. This sequence encodes CSATLLAGGGYNEQFF. The gene calls are TRBV20-1 and TRBJ2-1; TRBD2 agrees at 11 bases. V lost 4 bases to trimming and J lost 4 bases; unmatched junction nucleotides: 9. Per germline, CDR1 DFQATT and CDR2 SNEGSKA (reference sequence). The CDR3 totals 16 residues.

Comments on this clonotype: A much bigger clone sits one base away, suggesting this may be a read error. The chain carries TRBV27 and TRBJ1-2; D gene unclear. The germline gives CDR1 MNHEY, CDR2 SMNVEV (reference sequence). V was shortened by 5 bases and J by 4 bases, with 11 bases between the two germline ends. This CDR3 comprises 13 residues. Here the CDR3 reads CASSGRQSYGYTF. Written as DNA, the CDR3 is TGTGCCAGCAGTGGACGGCAGTCCTATGGCTACACCTTC.

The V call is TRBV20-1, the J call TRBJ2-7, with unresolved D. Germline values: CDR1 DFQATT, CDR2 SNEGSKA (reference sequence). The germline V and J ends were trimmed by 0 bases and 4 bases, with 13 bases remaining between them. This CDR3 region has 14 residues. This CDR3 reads CSARESAGLYEQYF. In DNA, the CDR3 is TGCAGTGCTAGAGAGTCGGCCGGGTTATACGAGCAGTACTTC.